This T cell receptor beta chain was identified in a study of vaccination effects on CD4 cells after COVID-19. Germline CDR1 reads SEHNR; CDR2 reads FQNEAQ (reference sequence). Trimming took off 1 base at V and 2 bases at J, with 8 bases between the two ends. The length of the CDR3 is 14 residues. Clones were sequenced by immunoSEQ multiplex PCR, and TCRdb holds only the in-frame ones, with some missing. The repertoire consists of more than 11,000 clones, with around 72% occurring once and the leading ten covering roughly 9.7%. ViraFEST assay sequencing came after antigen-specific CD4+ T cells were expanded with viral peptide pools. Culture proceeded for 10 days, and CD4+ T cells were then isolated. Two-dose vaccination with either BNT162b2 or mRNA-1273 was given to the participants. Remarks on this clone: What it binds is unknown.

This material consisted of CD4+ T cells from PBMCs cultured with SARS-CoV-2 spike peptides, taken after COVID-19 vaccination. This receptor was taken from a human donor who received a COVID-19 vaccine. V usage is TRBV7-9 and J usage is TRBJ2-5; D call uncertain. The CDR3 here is CASSLGQPQETQYF. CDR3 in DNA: TGTGCCAGCAGCTTAGGTCAACCTCAAGAGACCCAGTACTTC. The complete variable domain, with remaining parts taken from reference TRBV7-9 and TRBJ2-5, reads DTGVSQNPRHKITKRGQNVTFRCDPISEHNRLYWYRQTLGQGPEFLTYFQNEAQLEKSRLLSDRFSAERPKGSFSTLEIQRTEQGDSAMYLCASSLGQPQETQYFGPGTRLLVL.